These T cell receptor beta chains were read from a single sample in a study of shared clonotypes between healthy human individuals. Generated by immunoSEQ multiplex PCR, the TCRdb table keeps only in-frame clones and is missing some. The profile shows approximately 120,000 clones, 68% of them singletons. The sample taken for sequencing was memory CD8+ T cells sorted from blood. The receptors stem from a woman under 40 in good health. The CDR3 runs from the conserved cysteine through the conserved F or W. A D gene is named only where the DNA matches it firmly. Clone size is not always given. Where it is, it says once, few, many or a class for expanded clones.

size	V	J	D	DNA	CDR3
-	TRBV6-1	TRBJ1-1	-	TGTGCCAGCGGAAAGACGGCAGGACACACTGAAGCTTTCTTT	CASGKTAGHTEAFF
-	TRBV27	TRBJ2-3	-	TGTGCCAGCAGTTTACGCGGGTCTTGGACAGATACGCAGTATTTT	CASSLRGSWTDTQYF
once	TRBV5-5	TRBJ1-1	-	TGTGCCAGCAGCTTGGAGGGGGAGAACACTGAAGCTTTCTTT	CASSLEGENTEAFF
-	TRBV7-8	TRBJ2-2	-	TGTGCCAGCAGCTTAGTAGCGATCACCGGGGAGCTGTTTTTT	CASSLVAITGELFF
-	TRBV29-1	TRBJ2-7	TRBD1	TGCAGCGCCGGACAGGACTCCTACGAGCAGTACTTC	CSAGQDSYEQYF
-	TRBV7-9	TRBJ2-3	-	TGTGCCAGCAGCTTAGTAGGCCTAGCGTACACAGATACGCAGTATTTT	CASSLVGLAYTDTQYF
-	TRBV7-6	TRBJ2-7	-	TGTGCCAGCAGCTTAGTCGAGAATTCCTACGAGCAGTACTTC	CASSLVENSYEQYF
-	TRBV27	TRBJ2-5	-	TGTGCCAGCAGTTCCAGGGTTGAGGAGACCCAGTACTTC	CASSSRVEETQYF
-	TRBV10-3	TRBJ1-2	-	TGTGCCATCATGGGGGAAGGACCTAACTATGGCTACACCTTC	CAIMGEGPNYGYTF
-	TRBV7-9	TRBJ1-4	-	TGTGCCAGCAGCTTACCGACCAGTAGTAATGAAAAACTGTTTTTT	CASSLPTSSNEKLFF
-	TRBV27	TRBJ2-3	TRBD1	TGTGCCAGTTGGGACAGGGTGGCAGATACGCAGTATTTT	CASWDRVADTQYF
-	TRBV27	TRBJ2-7	TRBD2	TGTGCCAGCAGTCCGAGGGAGGGTATGGGGGAGCAGTACTTC	CASSPREGMGEQYF
-	TRBV5-6	TRBJ1-2	-	TGTGCCAGCAGCGTCACGCTAAGGCGTGGCGGCTACACCTTC	CASSVTLRRGGYTF
few	TRBV27	TRBJ2-1	-	TGTGCCAGCAGTTTATTCTCCCCAGCTCCTAATAGCGCTGATAAGAGGTTCTCCTACAATGAGCAGTTCTTC	CASSLFSPAPNSADKRFSYNEQFF
-	TRBV19	TRBJ2-7	-	TGTGCCAGTAGTATAGTCATAGGGGAAAGCGGCGAGCAGTACTTC	CASSIVIGESGEQYF
few	TRBV4-1	TRBJ2-7	-	TGCGCCAGCAGCCAAGAAGTGGTTTCCGAGCAGTACTTC	CASSQEVVSEQYF
-	TRBV11-2	TRBJ2-7	-	TGTGCCAGCAGCTTAGGGACTTTGGCGGCCAGATCCTACGAGCAGTACTTC	CASSLGTLAARSYEQYF
-	TRBV7-8	TRBJ2-1	-	TGTGCCAGCAGCTTTTTGGAGGGGTACGGGACTGAGCAGTTCTTC	CASSFLEGYGTEQFF
-	TRBV7-5	TRBJ1-2	-	TGTGCCAGCAGCCCCGGTGGCTTCTATGGCTACACCTTC	CASSPGGFYGYTF
-	TRBV10-3	TRBJ2-1	TRBD2	TGTGCCATCAGTGGGCGGGAGGGCCAGAAATTTAATGAGCAGTTCTTC	CAISGREGQKFNEQFF
-	TRBV13	TRBJ2-5	-	TGTGCCAGCAGCTTACGAGAGGGCCCTCGGGAGACCCAGTACTTC	CASSLREGPRETQYF
few	TRBV6-4	TRBJ2-1	TRBD1	TGTGCCAGCAGTGACCGGACAGGGGGCCCCGGTGAGCAGTTCTTC	CASSDRTGGPGEQFF
few	TRBV5-1	TRBJ2-7	TRBD1	TGCGCCAGCAGCACGGGACAGGTCTACGAGCAGTACTTC	CASSTGQVYEQYF
many	TRBV6-1	TRBJ2-7	TRBD1	TGTGCCAGCAGTGATGGACAGGGGGCGGGAGAGCAGTACTTC	CASSDGQGAGEQYF
-	TRBV20-1	TRBJ2-5	-	TGCAGTGCTAGTGGTGAGACCCAGTACTTC	CSASGETQYF
-	TRBV11-1	TRBJ2-1	TRBD2	TGTGCCAGCGGGACTAGCGGTAACAATGAGCAGTTCTTC	CASGTSGNNEQFF
-	TRBV6-4	TRBJ1-1	-	TGTGCCAGCAGTGACTCCTCAGTAGCTTTCTTT	CASSDSSVAFF
few	TRBV6-1	TRBJ2-3	TRBD2	TGTGCCAGCAGTGAACGGGGGGTGGCAGCCCCAGATACGCAGTATTTT	CASSERGVAAPDTQYF
-	TRBV29-1	TRBJ1-2	-	TGCAGCGTTGAACCGTGGGGCAGAAGCGCCTATGGCTACACCTTC	CSVEPWGRSAYGYTF
many	TRBV6-4	TRBJ2-3	TRBD1	TGTGCCAGCAGTGAAGGTACAGGGGGCACAGATACGCAGTATTTT	CASSEGTGGTDTQYF
-	TRBV30	TRBJ2-7	-	TGTGCCTGGACTAGGTCAGGGGGAGCGGGGACACTGTACGAGCAGTACTTC	CAWTRSGGAGTLYEQYF
-	TRBV25-1	TRBJ2-1	TRBD2	TGTGCCAGCACCGCCCCGGGACTAGGGATCGGATACGATGAGCAGTTCTTC	CASTAPGLGIGYDEQFF
-	TRBV5-5	TRBJ2-7	-	TGTGCCAGCAGCTTCCAGGGGCCCTACGAGCAGTACTTC	CASSFQGPYEQYF
-	TRBV29-1	TRBJ2-6	-	TGCAGCGTTTCGGGTAGCATACAAAGTCGGGCCAACGTCCTGACTTTC	CSVSGSIQSRANVLTF
few	TRBV25-1	TRBJ2-7	-	TGTGCCAGCAGTGGCCCCTCGGACGAGCAGTACTTC	CASSGPSDEQYF
-	TRBV11-2	TRBJ1-3	-	TGTGCCAGCAGCTTTCCCACAGACCAGGGAGCCGGAAACACCATATATTTT	CASSFPTDQGAGNTIYF
-	TRBV5-6	TRBJ2-7	-	TGTGCCAGCAGCTTGGGAAGGGACATTTCCTACGAGCAGTACTTC	CASSLGRDISYEQYF
-	TRBV18	TRBJ1-2	TRBD1	TGTGCCAGCTCAACCGGGACAGGGACGTATGGCTACACCTTC	CASSTGTGTYGYTF
-	TRBV10-3	TRBJ2-2	TRBD2	TGTGCCATCAGCCGGACTAGAACGTTCGGGGAGCTGTTTTTT	CAISRTRTFGELFF
few	TRBV6-1	TRBJ2-2	-	TGTGCCAGCAGTGCCTCCGGGACGGGACCCGGGGAGCTGTTTTTT	CASSASGTGPGELFF
few	TRBV6-4	TRBJ2-1	TRBD2	TGTGCCAGCAGTGACGGACTAGAAGACAATGAGCAGTTCTTC	CASSDGLEDNEQFF
few	TRBV4-2	TRBJ2-6	-	TGTGCCAGCAGCCAAGATTCCCCCTCTGGGGCCAACGTCCTGACTTTC	CASSQDSPSGANVLTF
few	TRBV5-1	TRBJ2-2	TRBD2	TGCGCCAGCAGCTCGGGACTAGCGGGAGCTGGGGAGCTGTTTTTT	CASSSGLAGAGELFF
-	TRBV2	TRBJ2-2	-	TGTGCCAGCAAAATCGGCAGGGCGAACACCGGGGAGCTGTTTTTT	CASKIGRANTGELFF